This T cell receptor beta chain stems from a study of T cells in Graves' hyperthyroidism and ophthalmopathy. The sample holds many counts of this clonotype. CDR1 is SNHLY and CDR2 is FYNNEI in the germline V gene. The CDR3 has 13 amino acids. V was clipped by 3 bases and J by 3 bases; unmatched bases: 1. The PBMCs were sourced from fresh peripheral blood (about 9.7 ml). RNA transcripts gave rise to amplified TCR beta CDR3 regions. The HTBI primer set was used in a first-round RT-PCR of the TCR CDR3. TCRdb fed the multiplex PCR reads into MiXCR, producing one record per CDR3 protein. The top ten clones hold 20% of a sample with around 380,000 distinct CDR3 sequences, about 13% of them seen once.

Input material: blood. V usage is TRBV2 and J usage is TRBJ1-2, with TRBD1 matching 7 bases. This clonotype originated in a man aged 25 to 40 with Graves' hyperthyroidism that later progressed to Graves' ophthalmopathy. CDR3 loop: CASSDDRDYGYTF. DNA of the CDR3: TGTGCCAGCAGTGACGACAGGGACTATGGCTACACCTTC.